The rows below give T cell receptor beta chains drawn from one sample of a study of a mutant IDH1 vaccine in newly diagnosed glioma. Sequencing was performed with immunoSEQ multiplex PCR; in TCRdb, only in-frame clones are kept and a portion is missing. The sample lists about 56,000 clones, about 86% seen once, with over 1.5% in the top ten. These receptors have no known antigen. Source: PBMCs, taken from a glioma patient whose treatment included an IDH1 peptide vaccine. These receptor sequences come from a man aged 35 to 55 with glioma. Both conserved end residues are part of each CDR3. The D gene is left open where the match is weak. The size field is filled for only some rows; it gives once, few, many or a size class.

abundance	v_gene	j_gene	len	d_gene	CDR3aa	CDR3nt
once	TRBV4-1	TRBJ1-1	14	.	CASSQVAGHTEAFF	TGCGCCAGCAGCCAAGTGGCAGGGCACACTGAAGCTTTCTTT
.	TRBV6-5	TRBJ1-3	13	.	CASTKPGGNTIYF	TGTGCCAGCACCAAACCCGGGGGAAACACCATATATTTT
.	TRBV18	TRBJ2-1	12	TRBD2	CASSQLAAEQFF	TGTGCCAGCTCACAACTAGCGGCTGAGCAGTTCTTC
once	TRBV7-2	TRBJ2-5	15	TRBD1	CASSSRTGGMETQYF	TGTGCCAGCAGCTCAAGGACAGGGGGCATGGAGACCCAGTACTTC
.	TRBV14	TRBJ1-1	14	TRBD1	CASSQQQGITEAFF	TGTGCCAGCAGCCAGCAACAGGGGATAACTGAAGCTTTCTTT
.	TRBV4-1	TRBJ1-6	17	.	CASSRDGGAGSNSPLHF	TGCGCCAGCAGCCGAGATGGGGGGGCTGGGAGTAATTCACCCCTCCACTTT
.	TRBV6-5	TRBJ2-7	13	.	CASSQGLIYEQYF	TGTGCCAGCAGTCAAGGACTCATATACGAGCAGTACTTC
.	TRBV7-3	TRBJ2-6	15	.	CASSLQPSGANVLTF	TGTGCCAGCAGCCTACAGCCCTCTGGGGCCAACGTCCTGACTTTC
.	TRBV7-3	TRBJ2-1	15	TRBD2	CASSQGASGSNEQFF	TGTGCCAGCAGCCAAGGGGCTAGCGGGTCCAATGAGCAGTTCTTC
.	TRBV7-6	TRBJ2-7	15	.	CASSLMAAGSSGQYF	TGTGCCAGCAGCTTAATGGCAGCAGGGAGCTCCGGGCAGTACTTC
medium-sized	TRBV11-2	TRBJ2-7	15	.	CASSEGLPSSYEQYF	TGTGCCAGCAGCGAGGGACTCCCCAGCTCCTACGAGCAGTACTTC
once	TRBV6-1	TRBJ2-3	13	.	CASSETRFYTQYF	TGTGCCAGCAGTGAAACCCGATTTTATACGCAGTATTTT
.	TRBV11-2	TRBJ2-5	16	.	CASSLAGSRRQETQYF	TGTGCCAGCAGCTTAGCGGGTTCAAGGAGGCAAGAGACCCAGTACTTC
.	TRBV7-9	TRBJ1-2	13	.	CASSLGQDEGYTF	TGTGCCAGCAGCTTAGGCCAGGACGAAGGCTACACCTTC
.	TRBV29-1	TRBJ1-1	11	.	CSVSSETEAFF	TGCAGCGTTTCTTCGGAGACTGAAGCTTTCTTT
.	TRBV5-1	TRBJ2-5	14	TRBD1	CASSLDRGQGTQYF	TGCGCCAGCAGCTTGGACAGGGGGCAGGGGACCCAGTACTTC
.	TRBV10-2	TRBJ2-1	13	.	CASSEQVYNEQFF	TGCGCCAGCAGTGAGCAGGTCTACAATGAGCAGTTCTTC
.	TRBV21-1	TRBJ1-4	22	.	CASSNWGRAAFPRGSRGEKLFF	TGTGCCAGCAGCAATTGGGGTCGAGCCGCCTTCCCCCGGGGCAGCCGAGGGGAAAAACTGTTTTTT
.	TRBV7-8	TRBJ2-5	12	.	CASSWGKETQYF	TGTGCCAGCAGCTGGGGAAAAGAGACCCAGTACTTC
.	TRBV9	TRBJ2-2	15	.	CASSVGRARTGELFF	TGTGCCAGCAGCGTAGGCAGGGCCCGCACCGGGGAGCTGTTTTTT
.	TRBV5-1	TRBJ2-5	15	.	CASSLLGAPQETQYF	TGCGCCAGCAGCTTACTCGGGGCGCCCCAAGAGACCCAGTACTTC
.	TRBV27	TRBJ2-1	14	TRBD2	CASSLQGTRHEQFF	TGTGCCAGCAGTTTGCAGGGGACTAGGCATGAGCAGTTCTTC
.	TRBV29-1	TRBJ2-1	12	.	CSVEVGGLEQFF	TGCAGCGTTGAAGTTGGGGGGCTTGAGCAGTTCTTC
.	TRBV5-4	TRBJ1-1	13	TRBD1	CASSRQGGTEAFF	TGTGCCAGCAGCAGACAGGGGGGGACTGAAGCTTTCTTT
.	TRBV4-2	TRBJ1-2	15	.	CASSQDVGASKGYTF	TGTGCCAGCAGCCAAGATGTTGGGGCGTCTAAGGGCTACACCTTC
.	TRBV7-8	TRBJ2-2	17	.	CASSANLARLNTGELFF	TGTGCCAGCAGCGCCAACCTAGCGCGCTTAAACACCGGGGAGCTGTTTTTT
.	TRBV7-2	TRBJ1-2	15	.	CASSLHSLPNYGYTF	TGTGCCAGCAGCCTCCACAGCCTCCCTAACTATGGCTACACCTTC
.	TRBV7-2	TRBJ1-2	12	.	CASSSSYYGYTF	TGTGCCAGCAGCTCCAGCTACTATGGCTACACCTTC
.	TRBV5-6	TRBJ2-1	15	.	CASSFIRLALNEQFF	TGTGCCAGCAGCTTCATCCGGCTAGCGTTGAATGAGCAGTTCTTC
.	TRBV7-7	TRBJ2-3	15	.	CASSLVVGEGNTQYF	TGTGCCAGCAGCTTAGTCGTGGGAGAAGGGAATACGCAGTATTTT
few	TRBV27	TRBJ1-1	15	.	CASFPADTKNTEAFF	TGTGCCAGCTTCCCTGCGGACACTAAAAACACTGAAGCTTTCTTT
.	TRBV13	TRBJ1-3	12	.	CASKGEIDTIYF	TGTGCCAGCAAGGGGGAGATAGACACCATATATTTT
.	TRBV29-1	TRBJ2-2	15	.	CSVEIAARSTGELFF	TGCAGCGTTGAAATAGCGGCGCGAAGCACCGGGGAGCTGTTTTTT
.	TRBV27	TRBJ2-2	15	.	CASSLMGTPTGELFF	TGTGCCAGCAGTTTAATGGGGACCCCCACCGGGGAGCTGTTTTTT
.	TRBV6-1	TRBJ2-7	13	TRBD2	CASSASGSDEQYF	TGTGCCAGCAGTGCTAGCGGGAGCGACGAGCAGTACTTC
.	TRBV5-4	TRBJ1-4	15	TRBD1	CASSRSTGEEEKLFF	TGTGCCAGCAGCAGATCGACAGGGGAAGAAGAAAAACTGTTTTTT
.	TRBV7-2	TRBJ2-7	13	.	CASSLRGPYEQYF	TGTGCCAGCAGCTTACGAGGGCCCTACGAGCAGTACTTC
.	TRBV13	TRBJ1-2	16	.	CASSLGRGRGNYGYTF	TGTGCCAGCAGCTTAGGGAGGGGTCGGGGAAACTATGGCTACACCTTC
.	TRBV7-2	TRBJ1-3	15	TRBD1	CASSLNRGQGNTIYF	TGTGCCAGCAGCTTAAACAGGGGGCAGGGAAACACCATATATTTT
.	TRBV7-9	TRBJ2-6	17	.	CASSLIRQTSGANVLTF	TGTGCCAGCAGCTTAATACGACAGACTTCTGGGGCCAACGTCCTGACTTTC
.	TRBV29-1	TRBJ2-4	16	TRBD1	CSVEDRQGAAKNIQYF	TGCAGCGTTGAAGATCGGCAGGGGGCTGCCAAAAACATTCAGTACTTC
.	TRBV13	TRBJ2-7	15	TRBD2	CASSGPSGALYEQYF	TGTGCCAGCAGCGGGCCTAGCGGGGCCTTATACGAGCAGTACTTC
.	TRBV14	TRBJ2-1	17	TRBD2	CASSQGRGTSGRMKQFF	TGTGCCAGCAGCCAAGGCCGAGGGACTAGCGGGAGGATGAAGCAGTTCTTC
.	TRBV18	TRBJ1-2	13	.	CASSPDREYGYTF	TGTGCCAGCTCACCAGACAGAGAATATGGCTACACCTTC
.	TRBV18	TRBJ2-7	14	.	CASSRQGGGYEQYF	TGTGCCAGCTCACGTCAGGGGGGCGGCTACGAGCAGTACTTC
few	TRBV6-4	TRBJ2-2	14	TRBD1	CASRAGTVTGELFF	TGTGCCAGCAGGGCAGGGACAGTCACCGGGGAGCTGTTTTTT
.	TRBV5-1	TRBJ2-3	17	.	CASSPPSGAGGTDTQYF	TGCGCCAGCAGCCCCCCCAGTGGGGCGGGTGGCACAGATACGCAGTATTTT
.	TRBV25-1	TRBJ2-2	16	.	CASSEARGGLTGELFF	TGTGCCAGCAGTGAAGCAAGGGGGGGCCTCACCGGGGAGCTGTTTTTT
.	TRBV6-1	TRBJ2-7	15	TRBD1	CASSEVPGGAYEQYF	TGTGCCAGCAGTGAAGTTCCAGGGGGCGCGTACGAGCAGTACTTC